These 23 T cell receptor beta chains originate from one sample sequenced in a study of T cells in Graves' hyperthyroidism and ophthalmopathy. Amplification of TCR beta CDR3 regions was performed using RNA transcripts as template. TCR CDR3 underwent first-round RT-PCR with the HTBI primer set. MiXCR was run by TCRdb on the multiplex PCR reads, yielding one entry per CDR3 protein. Among 300,000 to 400,000 distinct CDR3 sequences listed, roughly 18% were seen once. The sample consisted of blood. The source is a man aged 18 to 30 with Graves' ophthalmopathy.

This clonotype occurred many times. The genes are TRBV27 and TRBJ2-7; no reliable D call. The CDR3 totals 13 residues. CDR1 is MNHEY, CDR2 SMNVEV, per germline (reference sequence). V lost 5 bases, J lost 6 bases, and 14 bases lay in between. The CDR3 DNA reads TGTGCCAGCAGTCCCCCCGACTCGATCGAGCAGTACTTC. It encodes CASSPPDSIEQYF.

As for this clonotype: This may be a read error: a much more frequent sequence differs by one nucleotide. A read error is likely, as this CDR3 ends without the conserved phenylalanine or tryptophan. V gene TRBV7-9 combines with J gene TRBJ1-3; the D is unclear. V was clipped by 5 bases and J by 0 bases, with 11 bases between them. The germline gives CDR1 SEHNR, CDR2 FQNEAQ (reference sequence). This CDR3 is built from 15 residues. The CDR3 DNA reads as TGTGCCAGCAGCAATACACTATTCTCTGGAAACACCATATATTCT. Protein sequence: CASSNTLFSGNTIYS.

The V and J genes are TRBV20-1 and TRBJ2-7; D assignment may be TRBD1 or TRBD2 (5 bases each). Germline V lookup: CDR1 DFQATT, CDR2 SNEGSKA (reference sequence). The CDR3 has 15 residues. Trimming took 3 bases from V and 2 from J, leaving 17 bases between them. Here the CDR3 reads CSARGPRELAYEQYF. CDR3 DNA sequence: TGCAGTGCTAGGGGGCCCCGGGAATTGGCCTACGAGCAGTACTTC.

At least ten counts were recorded for this clonotype. The CDR3 DNA reads as TGTGCCAGCAGCTTGGGGCTAGCGGGGGGGTCTGGTGAGCAGTTCTTC. Translating gives CASSLGLAGGSGEQFF. This sequence joins TRBV7-3 and TRBJ2-1, with 12 bases fitting TRBD2. The CDR3 covers 16 residues. V lost 3 bases and J lost 9; bases outside the gene matches: 9. The germline V gene has CDR1 SGHTA and CDR2 FQGTGA. The whole variable domain, filled in from reference TRBV7-3 and TRBJ2-1, reads GAGVSQTPSNKVTEKGKYVELRCDPISGHTALYWYRQSLGQGPEFLIYFQGTGAADDSGLPNDRFFAVRPEGSVSTLKIQRTERGDSAVYLCASSLGLAGGSGEQFFGPGTRLTVL.

At least ten counts were recorded for this clonotype. The chain couples TRBV7-8 to TRBJ1-1, with D possibly being TRBD1 (6 bases). The CDR3 covers 15 residues. CDR1 and CDR2 (germline): SGHVS, FQNEAQ. With 5 bases removed from V and 0 bases from J, the gap between germline ends came to 13 bases. In DNA form, the CDR3 reads TGTGCCAGCAGCCCTGACAGGTTCATGAACACTGAAGCTTTCTTT. It encodes CASSPDRFMNTEAFF.

The chain carries TRBV5-1 and TRBJ2-2, with TRBD2 identical over 15 bases. Germline CDR1 reads SGHRS; CDR2 reads YFSETQ. Trimming took 4 bases from V and 2 from J; bases not matched to a gene: 6. The CDR3 is 18 amino acids. The CDR3 DNA sequence: TGCGCCAGCAGCCCGGGACTAGCGGGGGGCACTAACACCGGGGAGCTGTTTTTT. It encodes CASSPGLAGGTNTGELFF.

This clonotype showed up many times. The rearrangement uses TRBV12-3 or TRBV12-4 and TRBJ2-7, with D maybe TRBD2 (6 bases). The length of the CDR3 is 15 residues. V lost 7 bases, J lost 3 bases, and 19 bases lay in between. The CDR3 DNA reads TGTGCCAGCACCCCTCACCGACGGGGGAACTACGAGCAGTACTTC. Encoded protein: CASTPHRRGNYEQYF.

This clonotype was counted ten times or more. V gene TRBV9 combines with J gene TRBJ1-1; 9 bases line up with TRBD1. V shed 4 bases and J 4 bases; nucleotides not matched to a gene: 5. The CDR3 sequence is 14 residues long. The germline V gene has CDR1 SGDLS and CDR2 YYNGEE. In nucleotides, the CDR3 is TGTGCCAGCAGCCGATTGACAGGGGGCACTGAAGCTTTCTTT. Residues: CASSRLTGGTEAFF.

This clonotype was picked up a small number of times. V usage is TRBV9 and J usage is TRBJ1-4; D may be TRBD1 (6 bases). Germline CDR1 and CDR2: SGDLS and YYNGEE. Between the trimmed V and J ends, which lost 3 bases and 8 bases, there was a span of 8 bases. The CDR3 loop spans 12 amino acids. CDR3 protein: CASSAGEEKLFF. The CDR3 coding sequence is TGTGCCAGCAGCGCAGGGGAAGAAAAACTGTTTTTT.

The rearrangement joins TRBV3-1 to TRBJ2-7, with D perhaps TRBD1 (5 bases). The CDR3 consists of 13 residues. CDR1 and CDR2 (germline): LGHDT, YNNKEL (reference sequence). Trimming removed 5 bases at V and 2 bases at J, with 10 bases between. For the CDR3, the DNA is TGTGCCAGCAGCAAGGGGCGTACCTACGAGCAGTACTTC. It yields the protein CASSKGRTYEQYF.

In this sample, this clonotype turned up many times. The chain is built from TRBV7-7 and TRBJ2-3, with 15 nucleotides matching TRBD2. The junction had 5 bases not matched to a gene; V was cut back by 5 bases and J by 2 bases. The CDR3 is 17 residues long. Germline V gives CDR1 SSHAT, CDR2 FNYEAQ (reference sequence). The CDR3 nucleotides are TGTGCCAGCAGCCCAGGGACTAGCGGGGGGCCCACAGATACGCAGTATTTT. It encodes CASSPGTSGGPTDTQYF.

This clonotype showed up just a few times. This sequence joins TRBV2 and TRBJ1-1; 9 bases match TRBD1. Trimming cost V 6 bases and J 11 bases; bases outside gene matches: 10. Germline V gives CDR1 SNHLY, CDR2 FYNNEI. This CDR3 region has 13 residues. In nucleotides, the CDR3 is TGTGCCAGCAGCGCCCACCGGGACAGGGTGGCTTTCTTT. This codes for CASSAHRDRVAFF. Filled out from reference TRBV2 and TRBJ1-1, the complete variable domain reads EPEVTQTPSHQVTQMGQEVILRCVPISNHLYFYWYRQILGQKVEFLVSFYNNEISEKSEIFDDQFSVERPDGSNFTLKIRSTKLEDSAMYFCASSAHRDRVAFFGQGTRLTVV.

V usage is TRBV28 and J usage is TRBJ2-3; D not resolved. Germline V gene sequence: CDR1 MDHEN, CDR2 SYDVKM. V lost 6 bases and J 8 bases, leaving 15 bases between the germline ends. The CDR3 extends over 13 amino acids. For the CDR3, the DNA is TGTGCCAGCAGGGGTCCCGGAGTAGGTACGCAGTATTTT. Translated, it gives CASRGPGVGTQYF. Based on the CDR3 plus reference TRBV28 and TRBJ2-3, the full variable domain is DVKVTQSSRYLVKRTGEKVFLECVQDMDHENMFWYRQDPGLGLRLIYFSYDVKMKEKGDIPEGYSVSREKKERFSLILESASTNQTSMYLCASRGPGVGTQYFGPGTRLTVL.

Many counts were recorded for this clonotype. The V gene is TRBV7-8, the J gene TRBJ1-1; 8 bases map to TRBD1. V dropped 4 bases and J dropped 10; count of bases not matched to a gene: 11. Germline CDR1 and CDR2: SGHVS and FQNEAQ. CDR3 length: 14 residues. The CDR3 region is CASSSVRDRHGAFF. In nucleotides, the CDR3 is TGTGCCAGCAGCTCTGTCCGGGACAGGCATGGAGCTTTCTTT.

This clonotype has at least ten counts. The chain combines TRBV20-1 with TRBJ2-7, with TRBD1 matching over 7 bases. V shed 6 bases and J 5 bases; nucleotides not matched to a gene: 10. The CDR3 is made up of 13 amino acids. Germline CDR1 is DFQATT and CDR2 is SNEGSKA (reference sequence). The CDR3 sequence: CSARAGTVHEQYF. The CDR3 DNA is TGCAGTGCCCGCGCCGGGACAGTCCACGAGCAGTACTTC.

This clonotype came up a few times. This chain links TRBV20-1 with TRBJ1-2; D is unclear. The ends were cut back, 3 bases at V and 8 bases at J, with 13 bases in the middle. CDR1 DFQATT and CDR2 SNEGSKA come from the germline V gene (reference sequence). This CDR3 contains 12 residues. As DNA, the CDR3 is TGCAGTGCTAGCCCGGGAATTCGCGGCTACACCTTC. It codes for CSASPGIRGYTF.

This rearrangement joins TRBV7-9 to TRBJ1-4; D is ambiguous. The CDR3 loop spans 21 amino acids. V was shortened by 4 bases and J by 1 base, with 28 bases between the two germline ends. In germline, CDR1 is SEHNR, CDR2 FQNEAQ (reference sequence). The DNA for the CDR3 is TGTGCCAGCAGCTCTCAAAAAGATGGACGATACCCCGAGGGAACTAATGAAAAACTGTTTTTT. Amino acid sequence: CASSSQKDGRYPEGTNEKLFF.

This clonotype was detected many times. The chain joins TRBV3-1 to TRBJ2-3; tentative D call: TRBD2 (6 bases). The CDR3 is made up of 15 amino acids. Germline V lookup: CDR1 LGHDT, CDR2 YNNKEL (reference sequence). Trimming removed 1 base at V and 6 bases at J, with 14 bases between. The CDR3 here is CASSQGQTSLDTQYF. DNA of the CDR3: TGTGCCAGCAGCCAAGGTCAGACTAGTTTGGATACGCAGTATTTT.

The gene calls are TRBV7-9 and TRBJ2-3; 8 positions agree with TRBD2. CDR3 length equals 14 residues. Germline V gene data show CDR1 as SEHNR and CDR2 as FQNEAQ (reference sequence). The ends lost 8 bases at V and 2 bases at J; junction bases unmatched: 6. The CDR3 loop reads CASLSGDSTDTQYF. CDR3 nucleotide sequence: TGTGCCAGCCTTAGCGGGGACTCCACAGATACGCAGTATTTT.

This clonotype was counted between two and nine times. The J gene is TRBJ2-1, the V gene TRBV9; D is possibly TRBD2 (5 bases). This CDR3 contains 15 residues. Between the trimmed V and J ends, which lost 7 bases and 6 bases, there was a span of 20 bases. Germline V CDR1 and CDR2: SGDLS, YYNGEE. CDR3 DNA sequence: TGTGCCAGCGGGAGTGGAACGACTATGTTCAATGAGCAGTTCTTC. Amino acids: CASGSGTTMFNEQFF.

This clonotype appeared many times. V usage is TRBV20-1 and J usage is TRBJ1-1, with D uncertain. This CDR3 comprises 14 residues. CDR1 is DFQATT, CDR2 SNEGSKA, per germline (reference sequence). V was clipped by 5 bases and J by 4 bases, with 17 bases between them. Here the CDR3 reads CSAAGRLKSTEAFF. The CDR3 DNA sequence: TGCAGTGCTGCCGGACGCCTTAAATCCACTGAAGCTTTCTTT.

This clonotype was counted between two and nine times. V and J are TRBV4-1 and TRBJ2-7; D is perhaps TRBD2 (5 bases). Germline V gene lookup returns CDR1 MGHRA and CDR2 YSYEKL. Trimming took off 1 base at V and 9 bases at J, with 25 bases between the two ends. The CDR3 extends over 17 amino acids. As DNA, the CDR3 is TGCGCCAGCAGCCAAGTGGCGGATTCTCTGGTGACTACGGGGCAGTACTTC. As protein: CASSQVADSLVTTGQYF.

The sample holds a few counts of this clonotype. The chain links TRBV27 to TRBJ2-6; perhaps TRBD2 as D (5 bases). This CDR3 has 14 amino acids. The germline gives CDR1 MNHEY, CDR2 SMNVEV (reference sequence). The V end was cut by 5 bases, the J end by 3 bases, with 8 bases between. The DNA of the CDR3 is TGTGCCAGCAGTCTCGGGATTGGGGCCAACGTCCTGACTTTC. This codes for CASSLGIGANVLTF. Supplemented by reference TRBV27 and TRBJ2-6, the full variable domain reads EAQVTQNPRYLITVTGKKLTVTCSQNMNHEYMSWYRQDPGLGLRQIYYSMNVEVTDKGDVPEGYKVSRKEKRNFPLILESPSPNQTSLYFCASSLGIGANVLTFGAGSRLTVL.